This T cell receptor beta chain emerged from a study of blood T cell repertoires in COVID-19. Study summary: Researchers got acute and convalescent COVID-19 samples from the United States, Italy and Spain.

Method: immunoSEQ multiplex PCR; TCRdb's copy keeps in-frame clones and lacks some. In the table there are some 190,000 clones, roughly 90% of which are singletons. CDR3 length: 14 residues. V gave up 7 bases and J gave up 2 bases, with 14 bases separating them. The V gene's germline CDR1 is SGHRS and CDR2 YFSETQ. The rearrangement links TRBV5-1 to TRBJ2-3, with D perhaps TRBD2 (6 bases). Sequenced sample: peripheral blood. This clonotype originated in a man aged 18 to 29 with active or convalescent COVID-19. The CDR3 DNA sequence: TGCGCCAGCTATCCGGGGGTGTTCACAGATACGCAGTATTTT. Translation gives CASYPGVFTDTQYF.